Listed below are T cell receptor beta chains from one sample, sequenced in a study of T cell responses to AZD1222 COVID-19 vaccine. Profiling relied on immunoSEQ multiplex PCR, and the TCRdb table lists in-frame clones only, not all of them. The data contain some 180,000 clones, about 93% of them singletons. The material was peripheral blood, obtained 28 days after the second dose of the MenACWY control vaccine. These receptor sequences come from an adult who received the MenACWY meningococcal vaccine as a control. Each CDR3 is given with its conserved first and last residue. A D gene is named only where the DNA matches it firmly. Clone size is stated in some rows and not others, as once, few, many or a class when expanded.

j_gene: TRBJ1-1; abundance: -; d_gene: -; v_gene: TRBV10-2; CDR3aa: CASRENTEAFF; CDR3nt: TGCGCCAGCAGGGAAAACACTGAAGCTTTCTTT
j_gene: TRBJ1-2; abundance: -; d_gene: -; v_gene: TRBV28; CDR3aa: CASRVPSNGYTF; CDR3nt: TGTGCCAGCAGAGTCCCAAGCAACGGCTACACCTTC
j_gene: TRBJ1-2; abundance: -; d_gene: -; v_gene: TRBV3-1/TRBV3-2; CDR3aa: CATRGGSGYTF; CDR3nt: TGTGCCACTCGGGGGGGCTCTGGCTACACCTTC
j_gene: TRBJ2-3; abundance: few; d_gene: TRBD1; v_gene: TRBV19; CDR3aa: CATSWGQLGTDTQYF; CDR3nt: TGTGCCACCTCGTGGGGACAGTTGGGCACAGATACGCAGTATTTT
j_gene: TRBJ2-2; abundance: -; d_gene: -; v_gene: TRBV4-2; CDR3aa: CASSQLTGLLTGELFF; CDR3nt: TGTGCCAGCAGCCAATTAACGGGACTCCTAACCGGGGAGCTGTTTTTT
j_gene: TRBJ1-2; abundance: -; d_gene: -; v_gene: TRBV19; CDR3aa: CASTRRLTTNYGYTF; CDR3nt: TGTGCCAGTACAAGACGACTGACTACTAACTATGGCTACACCTTC
j_gene: TRBJ1-1; abundance: -; d_gene: -; v_gene: TRBV19; CDR3aa: CASSPGPRDTEAFF; CDR3nt: TGTGCCAGTAGTCCCGGACCTAGAGACACTGAAGCTTTCTTT
j_gene: TRBJ1-4; abundance: -; d_gene: TRBD1; v_gene: TRBV19; CDR3aa: CASRGQHNEKLFF; CDR3nt: TGTGCCAGCAGGGGACAGCATAATGAAAAACTGTTTTTT
j_gene: TRBJ1-4; abundance: -; d_gene: TRBD1; v_gene: TRBV5-8; CDR3aa: CASSYPGQGAEKLFF; CDR3nt: TGTGCCAGCAGCTACCCGGGACAGGGGGCAGAAAAACTGTTTTTT
j_gene: TRBJ1-2; abundance: -; d_gene: -; v_gene: TRBV27; CDR3aa: CASRVGGSYGYTF; CDR3nt: TGTGCCAGCAGGGTTGGGGGAAGCTATGGCTACACCTTC
j_gene: TRBJ1-1; abundance: -; d_gene: -; v_gene: TRBV5-6; CDR3aa: CASSLGLVGAGEAFF; CDR3nt: TGTGCCAGCAGCTTGGGCCTAGTGGGGGCAGGTGAAGCTTTCTTT
j_gene: TRBJ2-3; abundance: -; d_gene: -; v_gene: TRBV19; CDR3aa: CASSKSGGQDTQYF; CDR3nt: TGTGCCAGTAGTAAATCGGGGGGCCAAGATACGCAGTATTTT
j_gene: TRBJ1-2; abundance: -; d_gene: -; v_gene: TRBV7-9; CDR3aa: CASSLSGAVNYGYTF; CDR3nt: TGTGCCAGCAGCCTCTCAGGGGCAGTTAACTATGGCTACACCTTC
j_gene: TRBJ1-6; abundance: -; d_gene: TRBD1; v_gene: TRBV7-9; CDR3aa: CASSGGQGVSPLHF; CDR3nt: TGTGCCAGCAGCGGTGGACAGGGGGTTTCACCCCTCCACTTT
j_gene: TRBJ2-7; abundance: once; d_gene: -; v_gene: TRBV7-6; CDR3aa: CASSFSYEQYF; CDR3nt: TGTGCCAGCAGCTTCAGTTACGAGCAGTACTTC
j_gene: TRBJ2-5; abundance: -; d_gene: -; v_gene: TRBV18; CDR3aa: CASSSGTQETQYF; CDR3nt: TGTGCCAGCTCATCCGGAACACAAGAGACCCAGTACTTC
j_gene: TRBJ1-6; abundance: -; d_gene: -; v_gene: TRBV7-8; CDR3aa: CASSPGSPANNSPLHF; CDR3nt: TGTGCCAGCAGCCCGGGTTCCCCGGCGAATAATTCACCCCTCCACTTT
j_gene: TRBJ2-5; abundance: -; d_gene: -; v_gene: TRBV19; CDR3aa: CASSIMYQETQYF; CDR3nt: TGTGCCAGTAGTATTATGTACCAAGAGACCCAGTACTTC